A few counts support the clone carrying this T cell receptor (beta chain). The antigen remains unidentified. Trimming took 2 bases from V and 2 from J; bases not matched to a gene: 15. CDR3 length equals 18 residues. Germline CDR1 and CDR2: SGHRS and YFSETQ. This specimen comes from a study of T-cell reconstitution after alpha-beta-depleted transplantation in children. Preparation of the TCRbeta library was carried out with unique molecular identifiers. TCRdb re-called the PCR reads with MiXCR, one entry per CDR3 protein. This sample has about 350,000 distinct CDR3 sequences, with 15% to 20% found just once. Study outcomes and limitations: Once a year had passed after transplant, T-cell counts and diversity came mostly from newly produced T cells. The origin of high day-60 TCRbeta diversity in some patients lay in surviving recipient T cells and thymic progenitors. Several hundred graft clones that had expanded were reportedly the source of alpha-beta T cells about two months after transplant.

This sequence was found in a male patient between 2 and 10 years old who had a stem cell transplant for acute lymphoblastic leukemia, so the T cells may come from the graft donor. The V gene is TRBV5-1, the J gene TRBJ2-7; 8 bases agree with TRBD1. Sequenced material: PBMCs, mostly from graft donor cells, taken 360 days after TCRalphabeta/CD19-depleted stem cell transplant. CDR3 DNA sequence: TGCGCCAGCAGCTTTACTTCCTTTCAGGGGGCGCACCCCTACGAGCAGTACTTC. It is translated as CASSFTSFQGAHPYEQYF.